The sequence of this T cell receptor (beta chain) was determined in a study of control samples from healthy donors and cancer patients. V lost 5 bases, J lost 9 bases, and 7 bases stayed unmatched. The CDR3 is 15 residues long. Germline loops: CDR1 MDHEN, CDR2 SYDVKM. TCRdb keeps only in-frame clones here, not all; method: immunoSEQ multiplex PCR. The sample contains fewer than 200,000 clones, about 90% of which appear only once. The source of this sequence is a man aged 30 to 45 in good health. The chain is built from TRBV28 and TRBJ2-1; TRBD2 aligns across 13 bases. The material sequenced was blood. CDR3 DNA sequence: TGTGCCAGCAGTCCTTGGACTAGCGGGAGCTCTGAGCAGTTCTTC. This gives the protein CASSPWTSGSSEQFF.